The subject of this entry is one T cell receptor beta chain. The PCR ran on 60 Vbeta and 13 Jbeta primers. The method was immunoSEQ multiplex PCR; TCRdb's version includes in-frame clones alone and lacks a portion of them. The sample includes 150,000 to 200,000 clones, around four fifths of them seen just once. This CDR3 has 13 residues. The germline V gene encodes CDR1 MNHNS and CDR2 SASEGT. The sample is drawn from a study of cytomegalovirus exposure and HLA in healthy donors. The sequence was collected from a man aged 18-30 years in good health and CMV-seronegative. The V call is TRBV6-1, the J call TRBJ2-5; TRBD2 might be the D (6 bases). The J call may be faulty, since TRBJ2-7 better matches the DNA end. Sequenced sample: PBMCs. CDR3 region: CASSAGGSYEQYF. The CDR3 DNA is TGTGCCAGCAGTGCCGGGGGATCCTACGAGCAGTACTTC.